This T cell receptor (beta chain) was obtained from a study of cytomegalovirus exposure and HLA in healthy donors. Study-wide results and limits: Researchers reported in a later analysis that a missense DCLRE1C variant was tied to TCR beta V- and J-gene trimming. TCR association rates varied by HLA locus in a later analysis, with DRB1 highest and HLA-C lowest. The authors confirmed in vitro that a few CMV-associated chains were specific for CMV antigens.

Germline CDR1 reads SEHNR; CDR2 reads FQNEAQ (reference sequence). V was cut by 5 bases and J by 4 bases, with 9 bases left in between. The CDR3 runs to 12 residues. To note about this clone: What it binds is unknown. This sample includes further DNA sequences coding for the same CDR3.

The PCR made use of 60 Vbeta and 13 Jbeta primers. The table came from immunoSEQ multiplex PCR; TCRdb's copy has only in-frame clones and leaves some out. The data contain fewer than 250,000 clones, about 85% of them singletons. The receptor comes from a woman between 50 and 59 years old in good health and CMV-seronegative. The rearrangement uses TRBV7-9 and TRBJ2-7, with D perhaps TRBD1 (6 bases). Sequenced: PBMCs. CDR3 DNA: TGTGCCAGCAGCCCTAGGGGGTACGAGCAGTACTTC. This translates into CASSPRGYEQYF.